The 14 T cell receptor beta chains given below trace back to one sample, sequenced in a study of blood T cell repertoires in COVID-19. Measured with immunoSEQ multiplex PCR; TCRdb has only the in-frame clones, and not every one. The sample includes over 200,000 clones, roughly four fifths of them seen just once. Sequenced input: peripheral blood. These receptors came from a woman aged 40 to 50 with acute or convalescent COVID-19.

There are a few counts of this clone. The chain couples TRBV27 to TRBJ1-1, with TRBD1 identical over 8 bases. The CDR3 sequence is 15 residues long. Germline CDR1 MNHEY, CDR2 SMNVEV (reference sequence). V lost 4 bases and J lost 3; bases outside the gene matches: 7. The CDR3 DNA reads TGTGCCAGCAGTTCTTCAGGGGGCAGATACACTGAAGCTTTCTTT. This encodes CASSSSGGRYTEAFF.

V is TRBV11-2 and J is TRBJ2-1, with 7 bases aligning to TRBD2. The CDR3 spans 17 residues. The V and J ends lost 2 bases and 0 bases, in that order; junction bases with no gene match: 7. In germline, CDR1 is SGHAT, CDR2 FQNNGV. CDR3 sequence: CASSLSPGTTSYNEQFF. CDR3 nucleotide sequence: TGTGCCAGCAGCTTATCACCCGGGACTACCTCCTACAATGAGCAGTTCTTC.

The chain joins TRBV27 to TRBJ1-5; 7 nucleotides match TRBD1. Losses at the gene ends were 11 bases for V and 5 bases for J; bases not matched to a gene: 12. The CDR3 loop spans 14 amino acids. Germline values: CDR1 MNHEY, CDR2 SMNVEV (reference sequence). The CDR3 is CAGLQGVVDQPQHF. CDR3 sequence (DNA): TGTGCCGGGCTGCAGGGGGTTGTCGATCAGCCCCAGCATTTT.

Written as DNA, the CDR3 is TGTGCCGGACAGAGGGACAGATTATATGGCTACACCTTC. It codes for CAGQRDRLYGYTF. The chain has TRBV2 and TRBJ1-2; 7 nucleotides agree with TRBD1. V dropped 11 bases and J dropped 5; count of bases not matched to a gene: 11. The CDR3 is made up of 13 amino acids. Germline V gene sequence: CDR1 SNHLY, CDR2 FYNNEI.

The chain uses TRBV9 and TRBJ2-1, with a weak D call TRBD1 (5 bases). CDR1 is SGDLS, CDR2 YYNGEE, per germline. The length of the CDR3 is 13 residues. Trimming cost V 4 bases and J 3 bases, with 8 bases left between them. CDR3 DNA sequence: TGTGCCAGCAGCAAGACAGACTACAATGAGCAGTTCTTC. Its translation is CASSKTDYNEQFF.

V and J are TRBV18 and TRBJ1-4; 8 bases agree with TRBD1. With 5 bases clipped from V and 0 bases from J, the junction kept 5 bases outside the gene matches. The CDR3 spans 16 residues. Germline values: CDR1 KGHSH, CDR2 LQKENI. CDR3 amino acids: CASSTAQGATNEKLFF. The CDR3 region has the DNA TGTGCCAGCTCAACCGCACAGGGGGCAACTAATGAAAAACTGTTTTTT.

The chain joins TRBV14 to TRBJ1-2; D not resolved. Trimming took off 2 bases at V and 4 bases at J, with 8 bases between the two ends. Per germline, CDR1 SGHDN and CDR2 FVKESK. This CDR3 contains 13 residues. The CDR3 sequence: CASSQSLGYGYTF. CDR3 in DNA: TGTGCCAGCAGCCAAAGCCTCGGCTATGGCTACACCTTC.

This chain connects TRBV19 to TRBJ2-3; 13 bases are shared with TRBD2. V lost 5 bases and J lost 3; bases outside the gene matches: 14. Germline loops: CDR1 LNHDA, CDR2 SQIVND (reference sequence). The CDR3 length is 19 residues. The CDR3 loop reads CASSLRTSGRGGWTDTQYF. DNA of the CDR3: TGTGCCAGTAGTTTACGGACTAGCGGGAGAGGTGGGTGGACAGATACGCAGTATTTT. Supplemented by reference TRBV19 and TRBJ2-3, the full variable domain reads DGGITQSPKYLFRKEGQNVTLSCEQNLNHDAMYWYRQDPGQGLRLIYYSQIVNDFQKGDIAEGYSVSREKKESFPLTVTSAQKNPTAFYLCASSLRTSGRGGWTDTQYFGPGTRLTVL.

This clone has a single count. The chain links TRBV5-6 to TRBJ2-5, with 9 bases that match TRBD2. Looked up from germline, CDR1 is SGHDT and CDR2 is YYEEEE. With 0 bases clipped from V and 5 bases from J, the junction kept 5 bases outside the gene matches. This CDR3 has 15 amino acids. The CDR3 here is CASSLGREGLETQYF. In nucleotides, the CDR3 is TGTGCCAGCAGCTTGGGGCGGGAGGGCCTCGAGACCCAGTACTTC. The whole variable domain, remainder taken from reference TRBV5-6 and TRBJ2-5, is DAGVTQSPTHLIKTRGQQVTLRCSPKSGHDTVSWYQQALGQGPQFIFQYYEEEERQRGNFPDRFSGHQFPNYSSELNVNALLLGDSALYLCASSLGREGLETQYFGPGTRLLVL.

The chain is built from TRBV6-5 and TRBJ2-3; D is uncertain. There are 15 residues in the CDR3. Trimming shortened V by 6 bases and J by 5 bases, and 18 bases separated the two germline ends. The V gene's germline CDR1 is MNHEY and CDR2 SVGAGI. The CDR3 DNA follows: TGTGCCAGCAGGCTTGGCTCCCCCCTTTTAGATACGCAGTATTTT. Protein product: CASRLGSPLLDTQYF.

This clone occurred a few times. CDR3 nucleotides: TGTGCCAGCTCACCCTTAGCGGAAGGTGCGCGTCCGTCTGAGCAGTTCTTC. It yields the protein CASSPLAEGARPSEQFF. The chain has TRBV18 and TRBJ2-1, with D perhaps TRBD2 (6 bases). From germline, CDR1 is KGHSH and CDR2 LQKENI. The CDR3 covers 17 residues. Trimming left V 3 bases short and J 9 bases short, with 24 bases between.

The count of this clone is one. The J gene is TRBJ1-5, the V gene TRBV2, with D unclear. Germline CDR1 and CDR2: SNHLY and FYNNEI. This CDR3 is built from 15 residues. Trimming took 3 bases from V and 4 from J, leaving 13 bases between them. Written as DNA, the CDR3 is TGTGCCAGCAGTGAGTCCTTGGCCTCAAATCAGCCCCAGCATTTT. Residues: CASSESLASNQPQHF. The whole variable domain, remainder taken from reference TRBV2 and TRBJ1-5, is EPEVTQTPSHQVTQMGQEVILRCVPISNHLYFYWYRQILGQKVEFLVSFYNNEISEKSEIFDDQFSVERPDGSNFTLKIRSTKLEDSAMYFCASSESLASNQPQHFGDGTRLSIL.

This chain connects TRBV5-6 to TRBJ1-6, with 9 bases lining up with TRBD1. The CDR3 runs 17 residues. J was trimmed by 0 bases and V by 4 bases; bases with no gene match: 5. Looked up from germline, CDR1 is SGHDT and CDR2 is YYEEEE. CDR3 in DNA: TGTGCCAGCAGCGTCGGACAGGGGTTCTCCTATAATTCACCCCTCCACTTT. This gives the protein CASSVGQGFSYNSPLHF.

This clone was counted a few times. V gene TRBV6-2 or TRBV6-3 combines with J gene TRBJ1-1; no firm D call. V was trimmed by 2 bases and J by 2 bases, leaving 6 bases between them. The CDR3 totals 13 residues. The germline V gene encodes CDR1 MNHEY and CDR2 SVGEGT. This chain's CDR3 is CASSYASNTEAFF. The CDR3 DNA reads TGTGCCAGCAGTTACGCCAGTAACACTGAAGCTTTCTTT.